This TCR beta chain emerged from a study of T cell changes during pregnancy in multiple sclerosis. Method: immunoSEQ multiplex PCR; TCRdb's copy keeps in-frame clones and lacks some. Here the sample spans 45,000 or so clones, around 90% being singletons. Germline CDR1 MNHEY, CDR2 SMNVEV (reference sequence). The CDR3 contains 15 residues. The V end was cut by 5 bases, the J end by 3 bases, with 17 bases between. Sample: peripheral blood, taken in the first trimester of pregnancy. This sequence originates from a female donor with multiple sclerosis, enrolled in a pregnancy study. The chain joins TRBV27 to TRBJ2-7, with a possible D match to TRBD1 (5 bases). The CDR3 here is CASSRIGAMGYEQYF. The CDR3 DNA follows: TGTGCCAGCAGTCGAATAGGGGCAATGGGCTACGAGCAGTACTTC.